This TCR beta chain was identified during a study of a mutant IDH1 vaccine in newly diagnosed glioma. Across the study: Every participant had undergone radiotherapy, temozolomide, or both before, and most underwent both.

Study findings and constraints: No link was apparently found between pseudoprogression and changes in top peripheral T cell clonotypes. Altogether, 80% to 95% of patients exhibited vaccine-induced immune responses.

Produced via immunoSEQ multiplex PCR; TCRdb's table is partial and in-frame only. This sample has tens of thousands of clones; about 80% occur once, and the top ten carry approximately 20%. Looked up from germline, CDR1 is SNHLY and CDR2 is FYNNEI. The V end lost 6 bases, the J end lost 7 bases, and 6 bases lay between the germline ends. This CDR3 region has 10 residues. A note on this clone: Its matching antigen is unknown.

Time point defined: baseline, week 1 (first vaccination visit). As for treatment: pre-vaccination baseline after standard-of-care therapy. This specimen consisted of PBMCs, obtained from a glioma patient treated with radiotherapy, temozolomide or both. The chain is built from TRBV2 and TRBJ1-1; D uncertain. The receptor was derived from a man under 40 with glioma. CDR3: CASRQVEAFF. The CDR3, as DNA: TGTGCCAGCAGGCAGGTTGAAGCTTTCTTT.